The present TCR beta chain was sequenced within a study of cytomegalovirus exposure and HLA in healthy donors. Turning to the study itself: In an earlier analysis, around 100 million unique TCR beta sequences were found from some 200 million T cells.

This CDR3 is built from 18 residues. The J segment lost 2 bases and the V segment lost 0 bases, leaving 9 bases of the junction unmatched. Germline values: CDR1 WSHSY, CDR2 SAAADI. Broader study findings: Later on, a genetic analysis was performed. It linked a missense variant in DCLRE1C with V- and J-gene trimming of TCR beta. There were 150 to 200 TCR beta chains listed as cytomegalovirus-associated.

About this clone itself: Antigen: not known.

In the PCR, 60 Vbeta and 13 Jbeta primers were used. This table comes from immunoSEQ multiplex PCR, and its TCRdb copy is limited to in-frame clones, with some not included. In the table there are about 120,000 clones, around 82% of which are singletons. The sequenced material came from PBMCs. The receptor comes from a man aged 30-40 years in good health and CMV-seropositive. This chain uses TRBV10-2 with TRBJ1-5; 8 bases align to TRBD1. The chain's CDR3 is CASSESGQGRSGNQPQHF. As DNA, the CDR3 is TGCGCCAGCAGTGAGTCTGGACAGGGCCGGAGTGGCAATCAGCCCCAGCATTTT.